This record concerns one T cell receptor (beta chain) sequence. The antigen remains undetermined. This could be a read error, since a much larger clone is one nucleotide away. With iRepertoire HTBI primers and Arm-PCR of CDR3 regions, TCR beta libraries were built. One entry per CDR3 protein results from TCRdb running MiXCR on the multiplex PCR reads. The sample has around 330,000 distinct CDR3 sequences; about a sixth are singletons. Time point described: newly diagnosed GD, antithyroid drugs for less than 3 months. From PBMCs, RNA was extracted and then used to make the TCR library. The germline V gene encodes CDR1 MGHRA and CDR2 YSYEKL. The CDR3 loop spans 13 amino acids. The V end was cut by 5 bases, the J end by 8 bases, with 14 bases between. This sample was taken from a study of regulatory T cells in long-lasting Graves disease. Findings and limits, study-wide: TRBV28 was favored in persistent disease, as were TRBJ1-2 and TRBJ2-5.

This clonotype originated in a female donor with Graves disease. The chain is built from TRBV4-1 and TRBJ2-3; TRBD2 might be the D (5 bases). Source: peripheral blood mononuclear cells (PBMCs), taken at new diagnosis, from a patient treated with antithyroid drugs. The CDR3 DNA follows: TGCGCCAGCAGCAGCCCCACGGCGGGTACGCAGTATTTT. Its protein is CASSSPTAGTQYF.